A selection of T cell receptor beta chains follows, all from one sample in a study of PD-1 blockade in classical Hodgkin lymphoma. TCRdb keeps only in-frame clones here, not all; method: immunoSEQ multiplex PCR. The data show around 70,000 clones, 71% seen once. This specimen consisted of peripheral blood mononuclear cells (PBMCs), obtained before the second cycle of nivolumab. Source of these receptors: a human donor with classical Hodgkin lymphoma. Each CDR3 is given with its conserved first and last residue. A D gene is named only where the DNA matches it firmly. The size field is filled for only some rows; it gives once, few, many or a size class.

j_call d_call cdr3_length clone_size v_call cdr3_nt cdr3_aa
TRBJ1-2 - 16 - TRBV6-1 TGTGCCAGCAGTGATGACTTCGGAACCTCAAACTATGGCTACACCTTC CASSDDFGTSNYGYTF
TRBJ1-4 - 14 - TRBV2 TGTGCCAGCAGTGAAGCTTTTCAATTAGGGAGGCTGTTTTTT CASSEAFQLGRLFF
TRBJ2-3 TRBD2 13 - TRBV29-1 TGCAGCGTCCGACGGGGGGACACAGATACGCAGTATTTT CSVRRGDTDTQYF
TRBJ1-1 - 13 few TRBV28 TGTGCCAGCAGGCCGAGGGGTTACACTGAAGCTTTCTTT CASRPRGYTEAFF
TRBJ1-1 - 14 - TRBV11-3 TGTGCCAGCAGCCCGGCGTGGCGAGGCACTGAAGCTTTCTTT CASSPAWRGTEAFF
TRBJ2-3 - 12 once TRBV5-1 TGCGCCAGCAGCCCCAGCACAGATACGCAGTATTTT CASSPSTDTQYF
TRBJ2-3 - 13 - TRBV7-3 TGTGCCAGCAGCTTGTCAATCACAGATACGCAGTATTTT CASSLSITDTQYF
TRBJ2-7 TRBD1 13 - TRBV6-6 TGTGCCAGCAGTTACCGACAGGGGCCCGAGCAGTACTTC CASSYRQGPEQYF
TRBJ2-1 TRBD2 16 - TRBV5-1 TGCGCCAGCAGCCTCGGAATCAGACTAGCGGACAATGAGCAGTTCTTC CASSLGIRLADNEQFF
TRBJ1-5 - 18 once TRBV7-9 TGTGCCAGCAGCCCTGACCCCCGTGGGGGAATTGAGAATCAGCCCCAGCATTTT CASSPDPRGGIENQPQHF
TRBJ1-2 - 13 - TRBV29-1 TGCAGCGTTGTAACTCCAACTAACTATGGCTACACCTTC CSVVTPTNYGYTF
TRBJ2-7 - 11 - TRBV28 TGTGCCAGCAGTTTATATTACGAGCAGTACTTC CASSLYYEQYF
TRBJ1-5 TRBD1 15 few TRBV19 TGTGCCAGTAGTGTTCAGAGACAGGGAGGTCAGCCCCAGCATTTT CASSVQRQGGQPQHF
TRBJ2-5 - 12 - TRBV28 TGTGCCAGCAGCCAGGGACCGGAGACCCAGTACTTC CASSQGPETQYF
TRBJ2-1 TRBD2 15 once TRBV7-9 TGTGCCAGCAGCTTGAGGGCGGGAGGGGCCGGTGAGCAGTTCTTC CASSLRAGGAGEQFF
TRBJ2-5 TRBD2 13 - TRBV11-3 TGTGCCAGCAGCTTACTGGGAGGGGAGACCCAGTACTTC CASSLLGGETQYF
TRBJ2-3 - 17 - TRBV5-1 TGCGCCAGCAGCCCTATTTATACTACCGTGCCAACAGATACGCAGTATTTT CASSPIYTTVPTDTQYF
TRBJ2-7 - 16 - TRBV6-1 TGTGCCAGCAGTGAAATCGAGGGACCCCGAATCTACGAGCAGTACTTC CASSEIEGPRIYEQYF
TRBJ1-1 - 15 - TRBV28 TGTGCCAGCAGTTCGGTCGAGGGTTGGAACACTGAAGCTTTCTTT CASSSVEGWNTEAFF
TRBJ1-2 - 16 - TRBV2 TGTGCCAGCAGCCTTTTAGACAGCTCCCCTAACTATGGCTACACCTTC CASSLLDSSPNYGYTF
TRBJ2-3 - 12 few TRBV30 TGTGCCTGGAGTCCCAGCACAGATACGCAGTATTTT CAWSPSTDTQYF
TRBJ2-7 - 14 - TRBV27 TGTGCCAGCAGCCCGCTGGCGGAATACTACGAGCAGTACTTC CASSPLAEYYEQYF
TRBJ2-7 - 16 medium-sized TRBV11-2 TGTGCCAGCAGCTTCGGTCTACGACAGCCTAAGCACGAGCAGTACTTC CASSFGLRQPKHEQYF
TRBJ2-1 TRBD2 16 - TRBV7-8 TGTGCCAGCAGCTTCTCATGGACTAGACTAGGCAATGAGCAGTTCTTC CASSFSWTRLGNEQFF
TRBJ1-2 - 15 - TRBV6-1 TGTGCCAGCAGTGAAGCTGTGGGGCTACCGGGAGGCTACACCTTC CASSEAVGLPGGYTF
TRBJ2-3 - 15 - TRBV10-1 TGCGCCAGCAGTATGACAGGTTCTAGCACAGATACGCAGTATTTT CASSMTGSSTDTQYF
TRBJ2-7 TRBD1 16 few TRBV11-2 TGTGCCAGCAGCCCGAGACCAGGACAGGGGGCCTACGAGCAGTACTTC CASSPRPGQGAYEQYF
TRBJ2-1 TRBD1 13 - TRBV28 TGTGCCAGCAGATACAGGGGATACAATGAGCAGTTCTTC CASRYRGYNEQFF
TRBJ2-7 TRBD2 15 few TRBV6-1 TGTGCCAGCAGTGAAGTTGGACTAGCAACGGGGGAGCAGTACTTC CASSEVGLATGEQYF
TRBJ2-5 TRBD1 14 - TRBV11-1 TGTGCCAGCAGCTTGGGGACAGACCAAGAGACCCAGTACTTC CASSLGTDQETQYF
TRBJ2-3 - 16 - TRBV12-5 TGTGCTAGTGGTTTGGCTTACATGGTGAGCACAGATACGCAGTATTTT CASGLAYMVSTDTQYF
TRBJ2-5 - 14 - TRBV2 TGTGCCAGCAAGGGGCGCGCCTTCAAAGAGACCCAGTACTTC CASKGRAFKETQYF
TRBJ1-2 TRBD1 16 - TRBV30 TGTGCCTGGACCCTAATGGACAGGGGAATTTACGAGGGCTACACCTTC CAWTLMDRGIYEGYTF
TRBJ1-6 - 16 - TRBV25-1 TGTGCCAGCAGTGAAGGGAAAGGGCGGGAGGATTCACCCCTCCACTTT CASSEGKGREDSPLHF
TRBJ2-7 TRBD1 16 - TRBV12-5 TGTGCTAGTGGTTTGGTCCTAGGGACAGATACCTACGAGCAGTACTTC CASGLVLGTDTYEQYF
TRBJ1-2 - 14 - TRBV2 TGTGCCAGCAGCTCCCGGGCCACAGCCCTTGGCTACACCTTC CASSSRATALGYTF
TRBJ1-2 TRBD1 13 - TRBV2 TGTGCCACCTCACCCCCGGGACAGAATGGCTACACCTTC CATSPPGQNGYTF
TRBJ1-1 - 15 - TRBV6-1 TGTGCCAGCAGTGAAGTGGTCGGGATGAACACTGAAGCTTTCTTT CASSEVVGMNTEAFF
TRBJ2-7 TRBD2 12 - TRBV11-3 TGTGCCAGCGGACTAGCGGGGTACGAGCAGTACTTC CASGLAGYEQYF
TRBJ1-5 - 17 - TRBV5-1 TGCGCCAGCAGCCCTGGGATGGGAGGGGTCAAAAATCAGCCCCAGCATTTT CASSPGMGGVKNQPQHF
TRBJ2-5 - 13 - TRBV29-1 TGCAGCGTTGGAAATCAGCACCAAGAGACCCAGTACTTC CSVGNQHQETQYF
TRBJ1-6 - 15 - TRBV10-3 TGTGCCATCAGTGAGATGTTTGGCAGGGATTCACCCCTCCACTTT CAISEMFGRDSPLHF
TRBJ2-1 TRBD2 17 - TRBV4-2 TGTGCCAGCAGCCGGGGGACTAGCGGGGCCGCCTACAATGAGCAGTTCTTC CASSRGTSGAAYNEQFF
TRBJ2-1 TRBD2 16 few TRBV19 TGTGCCAGTAGTATAGGGGCTAGCGGGGGATGGAATGAGCAGTTCTTC CASSIGASGGWNEQFF
TRBJ2-1 TRBD2 14 - TRBV5-4 TGTGCCAGCAGCTCGGGACTAGCGGGAGTCGGGCAGTTCTTC CASSSGLAGVGQFF
TRBJ2-7 - 10 - TRBV10-2 TGCGCCAGCGGCTCCTACGAGCAGTACTTC CASGSYEQYF
TRBJ2-1 TRBD2 16 - TRBV6-5 TGTGCCAGCAGTTCTTTTAGTCTAGCGGGGGACAATGAGCAGTTCTTC CASSSFSLAGDNEQFF